Below, 10 T cell receptor beta chains from the same sample are listed, as sequenced in a study of T cell responses to AZD1222 COVID-19 vaccine. The data were produced by immunoSEQ multiplex PCR, yet TCRdb's version contains in-frame clones alone and is incomplete. Among under 200,000 clones listed, about nine tenths were seen once. The sample consisted of peripheral blood, taken on day 0 of AZD1222 vaccination. Source of these receptors: an adult in good health.

The chain joins TRBV10-3 to TRBJ2-6; 8 nucleotides line up with TRBD2. The ends lost 4 bases at V and 0 bases at J; junction bases unmatched: 17. From germline, CDR1 is ENHRY and CDR2 SYGVKD. The length of the CDR3 is 21 residues. The CDR3 DNA sequence: TGTGCCATCAGTGGAACGGAAGGGCTAGCGGGCCTAAGCTCTGGGGCCAACGTCCTGACTTTC. Its protein product is CAISGTEGLAGLSSGANVLTF.

This sequence joins TRBV10-3 and TRBJ1-2, with D possibly being TRBD1 (5 bases). In germline, CDR1 is ENHRY, CDR2 SYGVKD. V gave up 5 bases and J gave up 2 bases, with 18 bases separating them. CDR3 length equals 16 residues. CDR3 DNA sequence: TGTGCCATCAGTATCTCCGGGGGACGAACGAACTATGGCTACACCTTC. It yields the protein CAISISGGRTNYGYTF.

This chain joins TRBV29-1 and TRBJ1-5; no reliable D call. The CDR3 is 13 residues long. The ends were cut back, 6 bases at V and 5 bases at J, with 14 bases in the middle. Germline CDR1 is SQVTM and CDR2 is ANQGSEA. As DNA, the CDR3 is TGCAGCGTCCAAATCACCCCCGATCAGCCCCAGCATTTT. It is translated as CSVQITPDQPQHF.

This chain connects TRBV6-5 to TRBJ2-3; TRBD1 is a possible D gene (6 bases). The CDR3 runs 15 residues. The V end was cut by 4 bases, the J end by 3 bases, with 14 bases between. The germline CDR1 and CDR2 sequences are MNHEY and SVGAGI. The CDR3 sequence is CASSSQGKRTDTQYF. CDR3 nucleotide sequence: TGTGCCAGCAGTTCCCAGGGGAAGCGGACAGATACGCAGTATTTT.

The chain has TRBV29-1 and TRBJ1-1, with TRBD1 identical over 7 bases. The germline V gene encodes CDR1 SQVTM and CDR2 ANQGSEA. J was trimmed by 0 bases and V by 2 bases; bases with no gene match: 0. The CDR3 is 13 residues long. CDR3 protein: CSVETGVNTEAFF. The CDR3 DNA sequence: TGCAGCGTTGAAACAGGGGTGAACACTGAAGCTTTCTTT.

The chain employs TRBV5-4 and TRBJ1-4; perhaps TRBD1 as D (6 bases). Germline CDR1 SGHNT, CDR2 YYREEE (reference sequence). V was pared by 4 bases and J by 5 bases, with 9 bases between. This CDR3 contains 13 residues. The CDR3 spells CASSHDRNEKLFF. CDR3 bases: TGTGCCAGCAGCCACGACAGGAATGAAAAACTGTTTTTT.

The J gene is TRBJ2-1, the V gene TRBV6-2 or TRBV6-3; 9 bases fit TRBD1. The CDR3 is 18 residues long. The germline gives CDR1 MNHEY, CDR2 SVGEGT. Germline trimming cut 1 base from V and 4 bases from J; bases unmatched to any gene: 11. The CDR3 loop reads CASSYLAVGTGNYNEQFF. CDR3 in DNA: TGTGCCAGCAGTTACTTAGCTGTAGGGACAGGGAATTACAATGAGCAGTTCTTC.

This chain connects TRBV27 to TRBJ1-6, with 8 nucleotides matching TRBD1. CDR1 MNHEY and CDR2 SMNVEV come from the germline V gene (reference sequence). With 5 bases clipped from V and 2 bases from J, the junction kept 8 bases outside the gene matches. The CDR3 has 17 amino acids. CDR3 in amino acids: CASSPGTGQTYNSPLHF. As DNA, the CDR3 is TGTGCCAGCAGTCCCGGGACAGGACAAACCTATAATTCACCCCTCCACTTT.

The chain carries TRBV6-1 and TRBJ1-2; D gene unclear. This CDR3 comprises 12 residues. V lost 1 base, J lost 4 bases, and 4 bases lay in between. Germline V CDR1 and CDR2: MNHNS, SASEGT. The CDR3 here is CASSEVLYGYTF. The CDR3 nucleotides are TGTGCCAGCAGTGAAGTGCTCTATGGCTACACCTTC.

The chain has TRBV2 and TRBJ2-7; D possibly corresponds to TRBD2 (6 bases). Trimming took 6 bases from V and 5 from J, leaving 14 bases between them. Germline V gene lookup returns CDR1 SNHLY and CDR2 FYNNEI. The CDR3 is 13 amino acids. CDR3 DNA: TGTGCCAGCAGACTTCCGGGGGTCAACGAGCAGTACTTC. Its protein product is CASRLPGVNEQYF.